A single sample is the source of the 6 T cell receptor beta chains below, sequenced in a study of CD8 T cells in Susac syndrome. The RNA input was about 0.5 to 1 ug, and it was reverse transcribed with random hexamers. TCRdb reprocessed the immunoSEQ multiplex PCR reads with MiXCR, giving one entry per CDR3 protein. This sample has around 170,000 distinct CDR3 sequences; 94% occur once, and the top ten carry 0.095% to 0.13%. The sample consisted of CD4+ T cells from PBMCs. The origin of the receptors is a human donor with Susac syndrome.

This chain links TRBV7-2 with TRBJ1-2; 8 nucleotides match TRBD1. Germline CDR1 reads SGHTA; CDR2 reads FQGNSA. The ends lost 1 base at V and 8 bases at J; junction bases unmatched: 9. This CDR3 contains 15 residues. This chain's CDR3 is CASSLGGQGAQGYTF. In DNA, the CDR3 is TGTGCCAGCAGCTTAGGGGGGCAGGGGGCGCAAGGCTACACCTTC.

The chain combines TRBV29-1 with TRBJ2-5; the match to TRBD1 covers 10 bases. The CDR3 contains 14 residues. The germline V gene has CDR1 SQVTM and CDR2 ANQGSEA. With V trimmed by 2 bases and J by 7 bases, 7 bases remained unmatched. The CDR3 DNA reads as TGCAGCGTTGAACGGGACAGGGGTCCCGGGACCCAGTACTTC. Translating it yields CSVERDRGPGTQYF.

This chain uses TRBV5-1 with TRBJ2-2; 10 nucleotides align to TRBD2. Germline V gene sequence: CDR1 SGHRS, CDR2 YFSETQ. This CDR3 has 15 amino acids. The ends lost 6 bases at V and 6 bases at J; junction bases unmatched: 8. Here the CDR3 DNA reads TGCGCCAGCATGCGGAGCGGGGGGGCCGCCGGGGAGCTGTTTTTT. Translation: CASMRSGGAAGELFF.

This rearrangement joins TRBV7-9 to TRBJ2-5, with a possible D match to TRBD2 (6 bases). CDR1 and CDR2 from the germline V gene are SEHNR and FQNEAQ (reference sequence). The V end lost 5 bases, the J end lost 5 bases, and 15 bases lay between the germline ends. The CDR3 has 14 amino acids. The CDR3 here is CASSVVGGLETQYF. CDR3 nucleotides: TGTGCCAGCAGCGTGGTAGGAGGGCTGGAGACCCAGTACTTC.

The rearrangement joins TRBV7-8 to TRBJ1-1, with D perhaps TRBD1 (6 bases). CDR1 SGHVS and CDR2 FQNEAQ come from the germline V gene. V lost 4 bases and J 0 bases, leaving 12 bases between the germline ends. The CDR3 totals 15 residues. The CDR3 nucleotides are TGTGCCAGCAGCTCAACGGGACATTTGAACACTGAAGCTTTCTTT. Its protein product is CASSSTGHLNTEAFF.

The chain links TRBV2 to TRBJ1-6; maybe TRBD1 (6 bases). Germline CDR1 is SNHLY and CDR2 is FYNNEI. Trimming pared 4 bases from V and 14 bases from J, leaving 21 bases between. The CDR3 has 15 amino acids. CDR3 protein: CASSGSTGLLWALHF. The CDR3 nucleotides are TGTGCCAGCAGTGGTTCGACAGGTCTCCTATGGGCCCTCCACTTT. Full variable domain (rest looked up from reference TRBV2 and TRBJ1-6): EPEVTQTPSHQVTQMGQEVILRCVPISNHLYFYWYRQILGQKVEFLVSFYNNEISEKSEIFDDQFSVERPDGSNFTLKIRSTKLEDSAMYFCASSGSTGLLWALHFGNGTRLTVT.